These T cell receptor beta chains were read from a single sample in a study of identical twins. TCRdb redid the calling of the 5' RACE reads with MiXCR, one entry per CDR3 protein. The sample shows about 720,000 distinct CDR3 sequences, 15% to 20% of them seen only once. This same sample was also taken into another study, of T cells expressing NK-cell markers.

Sequenced sample: PBMCs. Receptors were obtained from a young woman in good health. Each CDR3 is given with its conserved first and last residue. A D gene is named only where the DNA matches it firmly. The size field is filled for only some rows; it gives once, few, many or a size class.

NA | TRBJ2-1 | TRBV9 | NA | TGTGCCAGCAGCGTAGACCCAGGTGAGCAGTTCTTC | CASSVDPGEQFF
NA | TRBJ1-1 | TRBV7-9 | NA | TGTGCCAGCAGCTTAAGGGACCCCTATTCCGGAGCTTTCTTT | CASSLRDPYSGAFF
few | TRBJ2-7 | TRBV20-1 | TRBD2 | TGCAGTGCTACTAGCGGAAGGCCCTACGAGCAGTACTTC | CSATSGRPYEQYF
NA | TRBJ2-1 | TRBV12-3/TRBV12-4 | TRBD2 | TGTGCCAGCAGTTGGACTAGCGGGGAAAATAGGCCTAGCTCCTACAATGAGCAGTTCTTC | CASSWTSGENRPSSYNEQFF
few | TRBJ2-5 | TRBV14 | NA | TGTGCCAGCAGCTGGGACGGCCAAGAGACCCAGTACTTC | CASSWDGQETQYF
NA | TRBJ2-3 | TRBV5-1 | TRBD2 | TGCGCCAGCAGCTTTACTAGCGCAGATACGCAGTATTTT | CASSFTSADTQYF
NA | TRBJ1-1 | TRBV12-3/TRBV12-4 | NA | TGTGCCAGCAGTAACGGGTTGAACACTGAAGCTTTCTTT | CASSNGLNTEAFF
NA | TRBJ2-7 | TRBV29-1 | NA | TGCAGCTGTCGCCAAGGTGCGTACGAGCAGTACTTC | CSCRQGAYEQYF
few | TRBJ2-5 | TRBV20-1 | NA | TGCACCGCAACGACAAAAGAGACCCAGTACTTC | CTATTKETQYF
few | TRBJ2-2 | TRBV2 | NA | TGTGCCAGCAGTGTTATGGGGACATCCTCCGGGGAGCTGTTTTTT | CASSVMGTSSGELFF
NA | TRBJ2-5 | TRBV20-1 | TRBD1 | TGCAGTGCTAGAGGCCTCGGGGCAGGGGGCAGAGAGACCCAGTACTTC | CSARGLGAGGRETQYF
NA | TRBJ2-7 | TRBV2 | NA | TGTGCCAGCAGTGAAGAGTTTGGACAGCCTTCCTACGAGCAGTACTTC | CASSEEFGQPSYEQYF
few | TRBJ2-7 | TRBV18 | NA | TGTGCCAGCTCACCAATTCAAGGGGGGCTTTCTTCCTACGAGCAGTACTTC | CASSPIQGGLSSYEQYF
NA | TRBJ2-1 | TRBV7-9 | NA | TGTGCCAGCAGCTGGGTCACGGGTGAGCAGTTCTTC | CASSWVTGEQFF
few | TRBJ2-7 | TRBV12-5 | TRBD2 | TGTGCTAGTGGTTTGGGCAGACAATCTAGCGGTCCTGGGGGGGAGCAGTACTTC | CASGLGRQSSGPGGEQYF
few | TRBJ2-1 | TRBV18 | NA | TGTGCCAGCTCACCGCGCGGGACTTACAATGAGCAGTTCTTC | CASSPRGTYNEQFF
NA | TRBJ2-5 | TRBV27 | NA | TGTGCCAGCAGTTTCGGGGACGGACGGCAAGAGACCCAGTACTTC | CASSFGDGRQETQYF
few | TRBJ1-5 | TRBV6-1 | NA | TGTGCCAGCAGTCCGGCGGGGGGGTTTAGCAATCAGCCCCAGCATTTT | CASSPAGGFSNQPQHF
NA | TRBJ2-4 | TRBV5-4 | NA | TGTGCCAGCAGCTTGGCCAAGGGCGACAAAAACATTCAGTACTTC | CASSLAKGDKNIQYF
NA | TRBJ2-7 | TRBV18 | NA | TGTGCCAGCTCAGGCAAGGTCGGGGGTACCTACGAGCAGTACTTC | CASSGKVGGTYEQYF
many | TRBJ2-7 | TRBV29-1 | NA | TGCAGCGTTGTTGGCTCGGGCCTTTCCGAGCAGTACTTC | CSVVGSGLSEQYF
NA | TRBJ1-3 | TRBV5-4 | TRBD1 | TGTGCCAGCAGCCGACAGGGGGCTTGGGGAAACACCATATATTTT | CASSRQGAWGNTIYF
NA | TRBJ2-1 | TRBV7-2 | TRBD2 | TGTGCCAGCAGACTACGACTAGCGGGTTACAATGAGCAGTTCTTC | CASRLRLAGYNEQFF
few | TRBJ2-2 | TRBV6-5 | NA | TGTGCCAGCAGTTACTGGGGACAGAACACCGGGGAGCTGTTTTTT | CASSYWGQNTGELFF
NA | TRBJ2-7 | TRBV10-3 | NA | TGTGCCATCAGTGGGCAGGGCGTCCACTACGAGCAGTACTTC | CAISGQGVHYEQYF
NA | TRBJ2-7 | TRBV5-1 | NA | TGCGCCAGCAGCTTGGTAGGGAAGACCTACGAGCAGTACTTC | CASSLVGKTYEQYF
NA | TRBJ1-4 | TRBV7-9 | NA | TGTGCCAGCAGTCCCTTATCTGGTGAAAAACTGTTTTTT | CASSPLSGEKLFF
NA | TRBJ2-3 | TRBV7-8 | TRBD2 | TGTGCCAGCAGCTTAGCGACTAGCGGGAGATGGGATACGCAGTATTTT | CASSLATSGRWDTQYF
NA | TRBJ2-1 | TRBV5-1 | TRBD2 | TGCGCCAGCGGACGACTAGCGGGAGTCAATGAGCAGTTCTTC | CASGRLAGVNEQFF
NA | TRBJ2-5 | TRBV5-6 | TRBD1 | TGTGCCAGCAGCGATCGAGACAGGGGGCGACGGGAGACCCAGTACTTC | CASSDRDRGRRETQYF
few | TRBJ2-4 | TRBV7-3 | TRBD2 | TGTGCCAGCAGCTTAGTGCCTAGCGGGGGGCTTAAAAACATTCAGTACTTC | CASSLVPSGGLKNIQYF
NA | TRBJ1-1 | TRBV5-1 | NA | TGCGCCAGCAGCTTGGTAAGTCGGGCTGAAGCTTTCTTT | CASSLVSRAEAFF
few | TRBJ2-3 | TRBV6-1 | NA | TGTGCCAGCAGAAGCGTGCAGTGGGACCGACGGAGCACAGATACGCAGTATTTT | CASRSVQWDRRSTDTQYF
few | TRBJ2-7 | TRBV6-1 | NA | TGTGCCAGCAGCCCCAGACCGGGGTCTGCCCACGAGCAGTACTTC | CASSPRPGSAHEQYF
few | TRBJ2-3 | TRBV4-3 | NA | TGCGCCAGCAGCCAATCCGGACTAGCAGGGGGTGGCACAGATACGCAGTATTTT | CASSQSGLAGGGTDTQYF
NA | TRBJ1-2 | TRBV12-3/TRBV12-4 | NA | TGTGCCAGCAGCTTTGAAGGGTTGTATGGCTACACCTTC | CASSFEGLYGYTF
few | TRBJ2-3 | TRBV6-2/TRBV6-3 | NA | TGTGCCAGCTGTATGCGAGAGGATACGCAGTATTTT | CASCMREDTQYF
NA | TRBJ2-6 | TRBV5-5 | NA | TGTGCCAGCAGCCTGGACGTGGGGAGGGCCAACGTCCTGACTTTC | CASSLDVGRANVLTF
NA | TRBJ2-7 | TRBV2 | NA | TGTGCCAGCAGTAGCGCACAGTACTTC | CASSSAQYF
NA | TRBJ2-1 | TRBV13 | TRBD2 | TGTGCCAGCAGCTCCGACCGCGGGGGGTACTTGAATGAGCAGTTCTTC | CASSSDRGGYLNEQFF
few | TRBJ2-1 | TRBV3-1 | NA | TGTGCCAGCAGCCAAGAAGGGGGACGGGTTGAGCAGTTCTTC | CASSQEGGRVEQFF
NA | TRBJ1-2 | TRBV10-3 | NA | TGTGCCATCAGTGCGGGCAGCAACTATGGCTACACCTTC | CAISAGSNYGYTF
many | TRBJ2-5 | TRBV5-1 | NA | TGTGCCAGCAGTCTACTGGGGGAGACCCAGTACTTC | CASSLLGETQYF
NA | TRBJ1-5 | TRBV12-3/TRBV12-4 | NA | TGTGCCAGCAGTCGAGAGGGTTCGAGCAATCAGCCCCAGCATTTT | CASSREGSSNQPQHF
many | TRBJ2-5 | TRBV20-1 | NA | TGCAGTGCCCACCCTCGCTTCAAAGAGACCCAGTACTTC | CSAHPRFKETQYF
NA | TRBJ1-1 | TRBV12-3/TRBV12-4 | NA | TGTGCCAGCAGTTTAGGTAGGAGAGTCGAAGCTTTCTTT | CASSLGRRVEAFF
few | TRBJ2-1 | TRBV15 | TRBD2 | TGTGCCACCAGCAGAGGACTAGCGGGGGATCGTCAGTTCTTC | CATSRGLAGDRQFF
NA | TRBJ2-1 | TRBV12-3/TRBV12-4 | NA | TGTGCCAGCAGGTCAACCTGGGAAGGCGAGCAGTTCTTC | CASRSTWEGEQFF
few | TRBJ2-2 | TRBV12-3/TRBV12-4 | TRBD2 | TGTGCCAGCAGCCCGCGACTAGCGGGAGGCACCGGGGAGCTGTTTTTT | CASSPRLAGGTGELFF
NA | TRBJ1-2 | TRBV7-9 | TRBD1 | TGTGCCAGCAGCCCAGGACAGGCGCCCAACTATGGCTACACCTTC | CASSPGQAPNYGYTF
many | TRBJ2-7 | TRBV12-3/TRBV12-4 | TRBD2 | TGTGCCAGCAGTTTAAGGAGCGGGGGGGCCCTCGAGCAGTACTTC | CASSLRSGGALEQYF
NA | TRBJ2-7 | TRBV12-3/TRBV12-4 | TRBD2 | TGTGCCAGTAGTAGCGGGAGGGGCCGGCACGAGCAGTACTTC | CASSSGRGRHEQYF
few | TRBJ2-7 | TRBV15 | NA | TGTGCCACCAGCAGTCTTCCCCCCCTCTCTACCTACGAGCAGTACTTC | CATSSLPPLSTYEQYF
NA | TRBJ2-7 | TRBV30 | TRBD2 | TGTGCCTGGAGTGTAGCTAGCGGGAGTTACGAGCAGTACTTC | CAWSVASGSYEQYF
many | TRBJ2-7 | TRBV7-2 | NA | TGTGCCAGCAGCTTAGGACTAGGGGCCTACGAGCAGTACTTC | CASSLGLGAYEQYF
NA | TRBJ2-7 | TRBV27 | TRBD2 | TGTGCCAGCAGCACCCTCGTGCATTGGTCCAGCGGGAGGGGTGAGCAGTACTTC | CASSTLVHWSSGRGEQYF
NA | TRBJ1-6 | TRBV6-1 | NA | TGTGCCAGCAGGCTAACTCCCGCAGGGTCGCATTCACCCCTCCACTTT | CASRLTPAGSHSPLHF
few | TRBJ1-1 | TRBV20-1 | TRBD1 | TGCAGTGCTAGTCAAGGGACAGAGAACACTGAAGCTTTCTTT | CSASQGTENTEAFF
many | TRBJ1-5 | TRBV12-3/TRBV12-4 | TRBD1 | TGTGCCAGCAGTTTTTGGACAGGGGGCAATCAGCCCCAGCATTTT | CASSFWTGGNQPQHF
many | TRBJ2-1 | TRBV12-3/TRBV12-4 | TRBD2 | TGTGCCAGCACCACTTGGACTAGCGGGGGCAATGAGCAGTTCTTC | CASTTWTSGGNEQFF